This record covers a single TCR beta chain. Sequenced by immunoSEQ multiplex PCR; TCRdb stores in-frame clones only, minus some. The sample has around 100,000 clones, 90% to 97% seen once. The entry originates in a study of technical replicates of blood from a handful of donors. Sequenced sample: T cells isolated from PBMCs. The receptor comes from a human donor in good health.

The CDR3 reads CASSMGGLQPQHF. The CDR3 DNA sequence: TGTGCCAGTAGTATGGGGGGGCTCCAGCCCCAGCATTTT. The J gene is TRBJ1-5, the V gene TRBV19, with D maybe TRBD1 (6 bases). V lost 3 bases and J 7 bases, leaving 10 bases between the germline ends. This CDR3 has 13 residues. From germline, CDR1 is LNHDA and CDR2 SQIVND (reference sequence).